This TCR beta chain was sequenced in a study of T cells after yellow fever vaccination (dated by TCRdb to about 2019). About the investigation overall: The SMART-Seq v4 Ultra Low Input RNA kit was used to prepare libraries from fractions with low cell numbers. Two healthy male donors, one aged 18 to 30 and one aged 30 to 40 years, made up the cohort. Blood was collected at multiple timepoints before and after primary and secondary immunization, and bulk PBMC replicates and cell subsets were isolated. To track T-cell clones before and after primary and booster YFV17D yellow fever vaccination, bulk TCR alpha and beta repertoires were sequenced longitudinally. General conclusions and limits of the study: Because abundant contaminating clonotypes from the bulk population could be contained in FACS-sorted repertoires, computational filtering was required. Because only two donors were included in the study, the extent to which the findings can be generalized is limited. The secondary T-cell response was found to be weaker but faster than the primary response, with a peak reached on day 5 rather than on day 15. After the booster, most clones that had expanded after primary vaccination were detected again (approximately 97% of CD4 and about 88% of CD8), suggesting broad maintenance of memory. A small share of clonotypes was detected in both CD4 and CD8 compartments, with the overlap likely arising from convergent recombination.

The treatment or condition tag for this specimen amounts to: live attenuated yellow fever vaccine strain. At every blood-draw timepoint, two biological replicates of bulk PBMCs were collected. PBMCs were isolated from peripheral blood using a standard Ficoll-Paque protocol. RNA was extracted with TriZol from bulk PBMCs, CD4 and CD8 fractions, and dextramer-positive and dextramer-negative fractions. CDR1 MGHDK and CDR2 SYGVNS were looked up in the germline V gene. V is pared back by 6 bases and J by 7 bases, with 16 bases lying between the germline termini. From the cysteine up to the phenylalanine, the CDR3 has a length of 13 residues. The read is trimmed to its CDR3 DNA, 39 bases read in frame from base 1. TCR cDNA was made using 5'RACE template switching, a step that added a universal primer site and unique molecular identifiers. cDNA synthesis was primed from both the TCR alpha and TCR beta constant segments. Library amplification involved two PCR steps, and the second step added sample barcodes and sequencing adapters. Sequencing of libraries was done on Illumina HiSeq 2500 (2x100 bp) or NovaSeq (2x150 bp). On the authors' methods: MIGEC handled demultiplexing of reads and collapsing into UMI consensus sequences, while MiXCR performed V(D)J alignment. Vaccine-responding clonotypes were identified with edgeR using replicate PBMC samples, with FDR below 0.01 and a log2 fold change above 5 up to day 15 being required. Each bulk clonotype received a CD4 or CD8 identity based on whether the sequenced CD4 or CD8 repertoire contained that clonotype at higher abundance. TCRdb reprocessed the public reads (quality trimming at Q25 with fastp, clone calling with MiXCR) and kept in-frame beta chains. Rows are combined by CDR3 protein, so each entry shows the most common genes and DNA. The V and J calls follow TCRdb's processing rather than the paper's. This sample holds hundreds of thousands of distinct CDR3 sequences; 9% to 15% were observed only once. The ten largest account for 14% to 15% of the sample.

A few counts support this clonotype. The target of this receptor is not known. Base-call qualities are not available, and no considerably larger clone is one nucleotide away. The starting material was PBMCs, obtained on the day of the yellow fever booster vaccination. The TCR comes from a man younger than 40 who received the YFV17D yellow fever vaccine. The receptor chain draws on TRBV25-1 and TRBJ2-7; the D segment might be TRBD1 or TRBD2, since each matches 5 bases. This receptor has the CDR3 CASSTEGRREQYF. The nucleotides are TGTGCCAGCAGCACTGAGGGACGTCGGGAGCAGTACTTC.